This TCR beta chain derives from a study of T cell responses to AZD1222 COVID-19 vaccine. Study results and limitations: None of the repertoires were sampled until the peak T cell response had passed.

The method was immunoSEQ multiplex PCR; TCRdb's version includes in-frame clones alone and lacks a portion of them. The sample lists approximately 100,000 clones, over 75% seen once, with around 5.8% in the top ten. Regarding this clone: Its antigen is unidentified. The junction departs from the called germline gene at one end, perhaps through a read error.

This CDR3 is 15 amino acids long. CDR1 SSHAT and CDR2 FNYEAQ come from the germline V gene (reference sequence). Material: peripheral blood, obtained 28 days after the second AZD1222 dose. The rearrangement joins TRBV7-7 to TRBJ1-3, with 8 bases that match TRBD1. This clonotype was sampled from an adult who received the AZD1222 COVID-19 vaccine. The CDR3 is CASSLDRGSGNTIYF. CDR3 in DNA: TGTGCTAGCAGCTTAGACAGGGGCTCTGGAAACACCATATATTTT.